The 25 T cell receptor beta chains below come from one sample, sequenced in a study of blood T cell repertoires in COVID-19. The assay was immunoSEQ multiplex PCR, and TCRdb's table has in-frame clones only and misses some. The sample has roughly 100,000 clones; over 65% are singletons. The specimen was peripheral blood. The origin of the receptors is a man aged 55-75 years with acute or convalescent COVID-19.

This rearrangement joins TRBV27 to TRBJ1-3; the D is unclear. CDR1 is MNHEY, CDR2 SMNVEV, per germline (reference sequence). The CDR3 totals 12 residues. V gave up 6 bases and J gave up 0 bases, with 3 bases separating them. CDR3 residues: CASRSSGNTIYF. CDR3 coding DNA: TGTGCCAGCAGGAGCTCTGGAAACACCATATATTTT.

This clone turned up a few times. The V gene is TRBV7-8, the J gene TRBJ1-3; tentatively, D is TRBD1 (5 bases). The CDR3 has 17 residues. Trimming took off 0 bases at V and 2 bases at J, with 14 bases between the two ends. The germline CDR1 and CDR2 sequences are SGHVS and FQNEAQ. CDR3 sequence (DNA): TGTGCCAGCAGCTTAGCGATAGGGGATTGGGCTGGAAACACCATATATTTT. Its translation is CASSLAIGDWAGNTIYF.

DNA of the CDR3: TGCGCCAGCAACCGGGACAGGGTGAACACTGAAGCTTTCTTT. Residues: CASNRDRVNTEAFF. This chain joins TRBV5-1 and TRBJ1-1, with 9 bases aligning to TRBD1. Germline CDR1 SGHRS, CDR2 YFSETQ. The CDR3 loop spans 14 amino acids. With 6 bases clipped from V and 0 bases from J, the junction kept 3 bases outside the gene matches.

The V gene is TRBV27, the J gene TRBJ1-2; a possible D gene is TRBD1 (5 bases). Germline values: CDR1 MNHEY, CDR2 SMNVEV (reference sequence). The CDR3 totals 14 residues. The ends were cut back, 7 bases at V and 0 bases at J, with 12 bases in the middle. The CDR3 region has the DNA TGTGCCAGCACGCGTTCGGGGGCTAACTATGGCTACACCTTC. Protein: CASTRSGANYGYTF.

This clone was seen once. The chain carries TRBV7-8 and TRBJ2-1, with 8 bases that match TRBD2. Losses at the gene ends were 8 bases for V and 0 bases for J; bases not matched to a gene: 3. The germline V gene has CDR1 SGHVS and CDR2 FQNEAQ. The length of the CDR3 is 14 residues. In nucleotides, the CDR3 is TGTGCCAGCGCAAGCGGGAGCTCCTACAATGAGCAGTTCTTC. This translates into CASASGSSYNEQFF.

This sequence joins TRBV7-8 and TRBJ1-6, with D unresolved. CDR1 SGHVS and CDR2 FQNEAQ come from the germline V gene. The ends were cut back, 2 bases at V and 7 bases at J, with 15 bases in the middle. The CDR3 runs to 16 residues. The DNA of the CDR3 is TGTGCCAGCAGCTTAAATAGTAACTCGGGAAATTCACCCCTCCACTTT. As protein: CASSLNSNSGNSPLHF.

The chain employs TRBV19 and TRBJ2-7, with a possible D match to TRBD2 (5 bases). The germline CDR1 and CDR2 sequences are LNHDA and SQIVND (reference sequence). This CDR3 has 14 residues. V lost 4 bases and J 0 bases, leaving 10 bases between the germline ends. The CDR3 region is CASSTTGGSYEQYF. The CDR3 bases are TGTGCCAGTAGTACCACTGGAGGCTCCTACGAGCAGTACTTC.

The rearrangement uses TRBV25-1 and TRBJ1-1; 11 bases match TRBD1. The CDR3 covers 15 residues. Germline loops: CDR1 MGHDK, CDR2 SYGVNS. After removal of 1 base from V and 4 bases from J, the junction contained 2 bases not matched to a gene. CDR3 residues: CASSELGTGGTEAFF. CDR3 nucleotides: TGTGCCAGCAGTGAATTAGGGACAGGGGGCACTGAAGCTTTCTTT.

The chain recombines TRBV5-1 with TRBJ1-4, with no clear D. Trimming pared 9 bases from V and 5 bases from J, leaving 14 bases between. The CDR3 spans 13 residues. Germline lookup yields CDR1 SGHRS and CDR2 YFSETQ. CDR3: CATRREPNEKLFF. Written as DNA, the CDR3 is TGCGCCACCCGCCGCGAACCGAATGAAAAACTGTTTTTT. Together with reference TRBV5-1 and TRBJ1-4, the CDR3 gives the full variable domain: KAGVTQTPRYLIKTRGQQVTLSCSPISGHRSVSWYQQTPGQGLQFLFEYFSETQRNKGNFPGRFSGRQFSNSRSEMNVSTLELGDSALYLCATRREPNEKLFFGSGTQLSVL.

The DNA of the CDR3 is TGTGCCAGCAGTTACGGGGGGGTCTCCTACGAGCAGTACTTC. Amino acids: CASSYGGVSYEQYF. The chain is built from TRBV6-2 or TRBV6-3 and TRBJ2-7, with TRBD2 matching over 7 bases. Trimming took 2 bases from V and 0 from J; bases not matched to a gene: 1. CDR3 length: 14 residues. Germline lookup yields CDR1 MNHEY and CDR2 SVGEGT.

CDR3 DNA: TGTGCCAGCTGTGCGCAAGAGACCCAGTACTTC. Amino acid sequence: CASCAQETQYF. The genes are TRBV11-3 and TRBJ2-5; no reliable D call. The V end lost 8 bases, the J end lost 2 bases, and 6 bases lay between the germline ends. The CDR3 loop spans 11 amino acids. The germline V gene has CDR1 SGHNT and CDR2 YENEEA. The full variable domain, its missing parts supplied by reference TRBV11-3 and TRBJ2-5, is EAGVVQSPRYKIIEKKQPVAFWCNPISGHNTLYWYLQNLGQGPELLIRYENEEAVDDSQLPKDRFSAERLKGVDSTLKIQPAELGDSAVYLCASCAQETQYFGPGTRLLVL.

The J gene is TRBJ2-2, the V gene TRBV6-5; a weak D match, TRBD2 (6 bases). In germline, CDR1 is MNHEY, CDR2 SVGAGI. Trimming shortened V by 6 bases and J by 3 bases, and 8 bases separated the two germline ends. The CDR3 has 13 residues. Here the CDR3 reads CASRLAYTGELFF. The CDR3 nucleotides are TGTGCCAGCAGACTAGCTTACACCGGGGAGCTGTTTTTT.

V usage is TRBV15 and J usage is TRBJ2-1, with D possibly TRBD2 on 5 matching bases. The CDR3 runs to 12 residues. Trimming left V 2 bases short and J 8 bases short, with 7 bases between. Germline CDR1 reads LNHNV; CDR2 reads YYDKDF (reference sequence). CDR3 DNA sequence: TGTGCCACCAGCAGACTAGCTGATGAGCAGTTCTTC. Amino acids: CATSRLADEQFF.

This chain connects TRBV18 to TRBJ2-5; TRBD2 aligns across 9 bases. This CDR3 is built from 15 residues. V was pared by 5 bases and J by 4 bases, with 8 bases of the junction left unmatched. The germline V gene encodes CDR1 KGHSH and CDR2 LQKENI. The CDR3 region has the DNA TGTGCCAGCTCATCCGTAGCGGGAGCGGGAGAGACCCAGTACTTC. It specifies CASSSVAGAGETQYF.

V is TRBV28 and J is TRBJ2-3; possibly TRBD2 for D (5 bases). The CDR3 consists of 15 residues. Trimming took off 8 bases at V and 4 bases at J, with 19 bases between the two ends. The germline gives CDR1 MDHEN, CDR2 SYDVKM. DNA for the CDR3: TGTGCCAGCCAGAATGCGGGCTTGCCGGCAGATACGCAGTATTTT. Translation: CASQNAGLPADTQYF.

In its sample, this clone was seen a few times. Other DNA variants within this sample encode the same CDR3. The chain combines TRBV2 with TRBJ1-5; no clear D. The CDR3 totals 13 residues. Looked up from germline, CDR1 is SNHLY and CDR2 is FYNNEI. V gave up 6 bases and J gave up 0 bases, with 6 bases separating them. The CDR3 DNA sequence: TGTGCCAGCAGGAGGGATAGCAATCAGCCCCAGCATTTT. Translated: CASRRDSNQPQHF.

The chain recombines TRBV9 with TRBJ2-3; D may be TRBD2 (6 bases). CDR1 and CDR2 from the germline V gene are SGDLS and YYNGEE. The CDR3 length is 15 residues. Trimming removed 3 bases at V and 2 bases at J, with 13 bases between. The CDR3 spells CASSGVAVSTDTQYF. Written as DNA, the CDR3 is TGTGCCAGCAGCGGTGTAGCGGTATCCACAGATACGCAGTATTTT. Full variable domain (rest looked up from reference TRBV9 and TRBJ2-3): DSGVTQTPKHLITATGQRVTLRCSPRSGDLSVYWYQQSLDQGLQFLIQYYNGEERAKGNILERFSAQQFPDLHSELNLSSLELGDSALYFCASSGVAVSTDTQYFGPGTRLTVL.

This sequence joins TRBV15 and TRBJ2-7; D ambiguous. Germline assignment: CDR1 LNHNV and CDR2 YYDKDF (reference sequence). V lost 2 bases, J lost 2 bases, and 10 bases lay in between. The CDR3 length is 14 residues. CDR3 residues: CATSRLTNTYEQYF. DNA for the CDR3: TGTGCCACCAGCAGACTTACAAATACCTACGAGCAGTACTTC. The variable domain in full, completed from reference TRBV15 and TRBJ2-7, reads DAMVIQNPRYQVTQFGKPVTLSCSQTLNHNVMYWYQQKSSQAPKLLFHYYDKDFNNEADTPDNFQSRRPNTSFCFLDIRSPGLGDTAMYLCATSRLTNTYEQYFGPGTRLTVT.

V is TRBV20-1 and J is TRBJ2-1; D gene ambiguous. Between the trimmed V and J ends, which lost 3 bases and 6 bases, there was a span of 18 bases. The germline CDR1 and CDR2 sequences are DFQATT and SNEGSKA (reference sequence). The CDR3 has 15 residues. CDR3 residues: CSASEHDRRGNEQFF. The CDR3 bases are TGCAGTGCTAGTGAGCACGACCGACGAGGCAATGAGCAGTTCTTC.

This chain links TRBV7-8 with TRBJ2-4, with TRBD1 as a possible D gene (5 bases). CDR3 length: 18 amino acids. V gave up 1 base and J gave up 2 bases, with 18 bases separating them. Germline lookup yields CDR1 SGHVS and CDR2 FQNEAQ. In DNA form, the CDR3 reads TGTGCCAGCAGCTTAGATATTTCAGGGCTCGTTTCCAAAAACATTCAGTACTTC. Translated, it gives CASSLDISGLVSKNIQYF.

This chain joins TRBV28 and TRBJ2-7, with D tentatively TRBD2 (6 bases). V was trimmed by 6 bases and J by 1 base, leaving 13 bases between them. CDR3 length equals 14 residues. Germline loops: CDR1 MDHEN, CDR2 SYDVKM. CDR3 residues: CASRVDGGSYEQYF. DNA of the CDR3: TGTGCCAGCAGGGTGGACGGGGGATCCTACGAGCAGTACTTC.

The rearrangement uses TRBV28 and TRBJ1-2; TRBD1 is a possible D gene (6 bases). The germline CDR1 and CDR2 sequences are MDHEN and SYDVKM. Trimming removed 7 bases at V and 3 bases at J, with 15 bases between. This CDR3 spans 14 amino acids. The DNA for the CDR3 is TGTGCCAGCATCCAGACAGGTCCCCACTATGGCTACACCTTC. This gives the protein CASIQTGPHYGYTF.

Here the CDR3 reads CAISDRLQGNTGELFF. For the CDR3, the DNA is TGTGCCATCAGTGACCGGTTGCAGGGGAACACCGGGGAGCTGTTTTTT. This rearrangement joins TRBV10-3 to TRBJ2-2; possibly TRBD1 for D (5 bases). Germline CDR1 is ENHRY and CDR2 is SYGVKD. CDR3 length: 16 amino acids. Deletions cut 3 bases from V and 1 base from J, with 12 bases between.

The rearrangement joins TRBV28 to TRBJ1-1; D is ambiguous. CDR1 and CDR2 from the germline V gene are MDHEN and SYDVKM. This CDR3 region has 16 residues. The V end was cut by 6 bases, the J end by 0 bases, with 17 bases between. CDR3 DNA: TGTGCCAGCAGACGAATCGACCGGGTCATGAACACTGAAGCTTTCTTT. Protein product: CASRRIDRVMNTEAFF.

The chain carries TRBV4-2 and TRBJ1-1; possibly TRBD1 for D (5 bases). V lost 1 base to trimming and J lost 6 bases, with 12 bases between them. Looked up from germline, CDR1 is LGHNA and CDR2 is YNFKEQ. The CDR3 covers 14 residues. CDR3 sequence reads: CASSQVRGEAEAFF. The CDR3 nucleotides are TGTGCCAGCAGCCAAGTGCGGGGGGAGGCTGAAGCTTTCTTT.